This entry lists 32 T cell receptor beta chains sequenced from one sample in a study of response to subunit inactivated influenza vaccine. MiXCR, run by TCRdb on the RT-PCR reads, gives a single entry per CDR3 protein. The repertoire includes about 780,000 distinct CDR3 sequences, around 20% of them detected once, and about a tenth sits in the top ten. Sequences were derived from PBMCs from blood, sampled more than 4 days after vaccination. These receptors all come from a man between 45 and 60 years old who received an inactivated influenza vaccine.

V gene TRBV4-2 combines with J gene TRBJ2-2, with 8 bases fitting TRBD2. Germline lookup yields CDR1 LGHNA and CDR2 YNFKEQ. With V trimmed by 5 bases and J by 5 bases, 25 bases remained unmatched. CDR3 size: 21 residues. The CDR3: CASSLYGARGSGDSRTGELFF. The CDR3 region has the DNA TGTGCCAGCAGCTTGTACGGGGCAAGGGGTAGCGGGGACTCCAGGACCGGGGAGCTGTTTTTT.

The V call is TRBV9, the J call TRBJ2-1; D is perhaps TRBD2 (7 bases). Looked up from germline, CDR1 is SGDLS and CDR2 is YYNGEE. V lost 3 bases, J lost 4 bases, and 20 bases lay in between. This CDR3 is 17 amino acids long. Here the CDR3 reads CASSGEGVLHPYNEQFF. The CDR3 region has the DNA TGTGCCAGCAGCGGGGAGGGGGTTCTTCACCCATACAATGAGCAGTTCTTC.

In its sample, this clonotype was seen a few times. This chain joins TRBV7-8 and TRBJ1-4; tentatively, D is TRBD1 (5 bases). The CDR3 covers 16 residues. Trimming stripped 5 bases from V and 5 bases from J, with 18 bases between. Germline values: CDR1 SGHVS, CDR2 FQNEAQ. The CDR3, as DNA: TGTGCCAGCAGCCGCCCTGGGGGGACGATCAATGAAAAACTGTTTTTT. Encoded protein: CASSRPGGTINEKLFF. Based on the CDR3 plus reference TRBV7-8 and TRBJ1-4, the full variable domain is GAGVSQSPRYKVAKRGQDVALRCDPISGHVSLFWYQQALGQGPEFLTYFQNEAQLDKSGLPSDRFFAERPEGSVSTLKIQRTQQEDSAVYLCASSRPGGTINEKLFFGSGTQLSVL.

This clonotype was seen many times. This sequence joins TRBV6-5 and TRBJ1-5; 7 bases map to TRBD1. The trim removed 0 bases at V and 7 bases at J, leaving 12 bases unmatched. This CDR3 has 17 amino acids. Germline values: CDR1 MNHEY, CDR2 SVGAGI. The CDR3 nucleotides are TGTGCCAGCAGTTACTCTCCTTCACAGGGGACGGACCAGCCCCAGCATTTT. Amino acid sequence: CASSYSPSQGTDQPQHF.

This clonotype turned up a few times. The CDR3 loop reads CASSLAAGAVNGYTF. As DNA, the CDR3 is TGTGCCAGCAGTTTAGCGGCGGGAGCTGTGAATGGCTACACCTTC. The gene calls are TRBV12-3 or TRBV12-4 and TRBJ1-2; no clear D. V lost 0 bases to trimming and J lost 6 bases, with 14 bases between them. The CDR3 is made up of 15 amino acids.

This chain links TRBV12-3 or TRBV12-4 with TRBJ1-5, with D hard to call. The CDR3 has 16 amino acids. V was shortened by 6 bases and J by 6 bases, with 21 bases between the two germline ends. In DNA form, the CDR3 reads TGTGCCAGCAGCCTAGAGGGCCCCTACCGGGCTCAGCCCCAGCATTTT. Residues: CASSLEGPYRAQPQHF.

Details on this clonotype: One end of the junction fails to match germline, which may point to a read error. The rearrangement uses TRBV5-1 and TRBJ2-3, with 13 bases that match TRBD2. The CDR3 extends over 17 amino acids. CDR1 and CDR2 from the germline V gene are SGHRS and YFSETQ. CDR3 loop: CASSIGLAGVYGDTQYF. The DNA for the CDR3 is TGCGCTAGCAGCATAGGACTAGCGGGAGTATATGGAGATACGCAGTATTTT.

This chain links TRBV13 with TRBJ2-7, with D possibly TRBD1 on 5 matching bases. This CDR3 is 15 amino acids long. Trimming took off 1 base at V and 6 bases at J, with 16 bases between the two ends. Germline V lookup: CDR1 PRHDT, CDR2 FYEKMQ (reference sequence). CDR3 loop: CASSLEGRVETEQYF. The CDR3 coding sequence is TGTGCCAGCAGCTTAGAAGGCAGGGTAGAGACCGAGCAGTACTTC.

This clonotype was recorded many times. This chain links TRBV3-1 with TRBJ2-7, with TRBD1 identical over 10 bases. V trimming: 4 bases; J trimming: 2 bases; junction bases outside the gene matches: 5. The CDR3 runs 15 residues. Germline assignment: CDR1 LGHDT and CDR2 YNNKEL (reference sequence). The CDR3 sequence: CASSRPGQGTYEQYF. The CDR3 DNA sequence: TGTGCCAGCAGCCGTCCGGGACAGGGGACCTACGAGCAGTACTTC.

The sample holds a few counts of this clonotype. The V gene is TRBV7-9, the J gene TRBJ2-2; D remains ambiguous. Germline CDR1 is SEHNR and CDR2 is FQNEAQ (reference sequence). V lost 1 base and J lost 6, with 9 bases in between. The CDR3 loop spans 14 amino acids. In DNA, the CDR3 is TGTGCCAGCAGCTTAGTACCAGGACCCGGGGAGCTGTTTTTT. It codes for CASSLVPGPGELFF.

The CDR3 sequence is CASSYVRGRHEQYF. For the CDR3, the DNA is TGTGCCAGCAGTTACGTCCGGGGGCGCCACGAGCAGTACTTC. The V call is TRBV6-2 or TRBV6-3, the J call TRBJ2-7; D may match TRBD1 or TRBD2 (6 bases each). Germline lookup yields CDR1 MNHEY and CDR2 SVGEGT. This CDR3 has 14 amino acids. Trimming shortened V by 2 bases and J by 5 bases, and 13 bases separated the two germline ends.

The genes are TRBV12-3 or TRBV12-4 and TRBJ2-1, with D unresolved. The CDR3 is 15 residues long. Between the trimmed V and J ends, which lost 6 bases and 1 base, there was a span of 13 bases. The CDR3 spells CASSGGPTSYNEQFF. The DNA of the CDR3 is TGTGCCAGCAGCGGCGGACCCACTTCCTACAATGAGCAGTTCTTC.

This clonotype was seen more than once but under ten times. The chain joins TRBV5-1 to TRBJ2-1, with TRBD2 matching 10 bases. After removal of 2 bases from V and 6 bases from J, the junction contained 5 bases not matched to a gene. The CDR3 runs 15 residues. Germline V gene sequence: CDR1 SGHRS, CDR2 YFSETQ. The CDR3 bases are TGCGCCAGCAGCTTTCGCCTAGCGGGAGCCAATGAGCAGTTCTTC. It yields the protein CASSFRLAGANEQFF.

This clonotype appeared a few times. This chain links TRBV20-1 with TRBJ1-1, with no clear D. Germline values: CDR1 DFQATT, CDR2 SNEGSKA (reference sequence). This CDR3 has 15 amino acids. Trimming left V 2 bases short and J 0 bases short, with 13 bases between. The CDR3 loop is CSARPATGMNTEAFF. As DNA, the CDR3 is TGCAGTGCTAGACCCGCGACGGGGATGAACACTGAAGCTTTCTTT.

This clonotype showed up just a few times. This rearrangement joins TRBV12-3 or TRBV12-4 to TRBJ1-5; TRBD1 matches at 7 bases. This CDR3 spans 16 amino acids. V shed 5 bases, J shed 1 base, and the junction held 8 bases outside the gene matches. The CDR3 spells CASSPTHRGSNQPQHF. CDR3 bases: TGTGCCAGCAGTCCGACCCACAGGGGAAGCAATCAGCCCCAGCATTTT.

The genes are TRBV6-2 or TRBV6-3 and TRBJ2-1; D gene ambiguous. The CDR3 is 13 residues long. Trimming cost V 7 bases and J 3 bases, with 10 bases left between them. Germline V gives CDR1 MNHEY, CDR2 SVGEGT. CDR3 in DNA: TGTGCCAGCACCCTAAACGGCTACAATGAGCAGTTCTTC. This translates into CASTLNGYNEQFF.

This clonotype was observed a handful of times. V is TRBV7-9 and J is TRBJ2-7; D is possibly TRBD1 (5 bases). The CDR3 contains 16 residues. Deletions cut 4 bases from V and 0 bases from J, with 16 bases between. The germline CDR1 and CDR2 sequences are SEHNR and FQNEAQ (reference sequence). For the CDR3, the DNA is TGTGCCAGCAGCTCCCGACAGAACATAAACTCCTACGAGCAGTACTTC. This gives the protein CASSSRQNINSYEQYF.

In its sample, this clonotype was seen a few times. V and J are TRBV7-9 and TRBJ2-1; TRBD2 matches at 7 bases. V lost 2 bases to trimming and J lost 6 bases; unmatched junction nucleotides: 7. The CDR3 runs 15 residues. CDR1 SEHNR and CDR2 FQNEAQ come from the germline V gene (reference sequence). The CDR3 DNA follows: TGTGCCAGCAGCTTAAGGCTAGCGGAAGTCAATGAGCAGTTCTTC. Translating gives CASSLRLAEVNEQFF.

The V call is TRBV12-3 or TRBV12-4, the J call TRBJ2-1; D may be TRBD2 (6 bases). V gave up 6 bases and J gave up 0 bases, with 15 bases separating them. The CDR3 spans 16 residues. CDR3 coding DNA: TGTGCCAGCAGGCCGGGACTTCTGAGCTCCTACAATGAGCAGTTCTTC. The encoded protein is CASRPGLLSSYNEQFF.

The rearrangement uses TRBV30 and TRBJ2-5; 9 nucleotides align to TRBD1. The CDR3 consists of 13 residues. CDR1 and CDR2 (germline): GTSNPN, SVGIG (reference sequence). Germline trimming cut 8 bases from V and 4 bases from J; bases unmatched to any gene: 8. CDR3: CAQRTGVRETQYF. In DNA form, the CDR3 reads TGTGCCCAACGGACAGGGGTGAGAGAGACCCAGTACTTC.

This clonotype was picked up a small number of times. The gene calls are TRBV7-2 and TRBJ2-1, with D unclear. The germline V and J ends were trimmed by 3 bases and 5 bases, with 8 bases remaining between them. The CDR3 consists of 13 residues. Per germline, CDR1 SGHTA and CDR2 FQGNSA. The CDR3 bases are TGTGCCAGCAGCTTCGGTTCTAACAATGAGCAGTTCTTC. This encodes CASSFGSNNEQFF. Full variable domain (outside the CDR3, taken from reference TRBV7-2 and TRBJ2-1): GAGVSQSPSNKVTEKGKDVELRCDPISGHTALYWYRQSLGQGLEFLIYFQGNSAPDKSGLPSDRFSAERTGGSVSTLTIQRTQQEDSAVYLCASSFGSNNEQFFGPGTRLTVL.

The chain combines TRBV18 with TRBJ2-3; no clear D. From germline, CDR1 is KGHSH and CDR2 LQKENI. The CDR3 sequence is 14 residues long. Trimming cost V 3 bases and J 0 bases, with 7 bases left between them. The CDR3 DNA follows: TGTGCCAGCTCACCGACTCTAAGCACAGATACGCAGTATTTT. This gives the protein CASSPTLSTDTQYF.

For this clonotype: Since a much larger clone is just one base distant, this may be a read error. V and J are TRBV12-3 or TRBV12-4 and TRBJ1-1; TRBD1 aligns across 7 bases. The CDR3 spans 14 residues. The CDR3, as DNA: TGTGCCTGCAGAGAGGGACAGCTCAACACTGAAGCTTTCTTT. Amino acid sequence: CACREGQLNTEAFF.

This clonotype appeared many times. The chain carries TRBV20-1 and TRBJ1-5; no clear D gene. V was cut by 2 bases and J by 3 bases, with 5 bases left in between. CDR3 length: 12 residues. Germline values: CDR1 DFQATT, CDR2 SNEGSKA (reference sequence). This CDR3 reads CSARKSNQPQHF. CDR3 DNA sequence: TGCAGTGCTAGAAAGTCCAATCAGCCCCAGCATTTT.

This clonotype has only a few counts. The rearrangement links TRBV6-5 to TRBJ1-4; D remains unclear. Germline values: CDR1 MNHEY, CDR2 SVGAGI. V lost 0 bases and J 4 bases, leaving 9 bases between the germline ends. The CDR3 is 15 residues long. For the CDR3, the DNA is TGTGCCAGCAGTTACTCCGAGGGAGGTAATGAAAAACTGTTTTTT. Translating gives CASSYSEGGNEKLFF.

The table lists this clonotype with a few counts. This CDR3 reads CASNNRGDPQETQYF. CDR3 in DNA: TGTGCCAGCAACAACAGGGGGGACCCTCAAGAGACCCAGTACTTC. The gene calls are TRBV6-2 or TRBV6-3 and TRBJ2-5; 8 positions match TRBD1. From germline, CDR1 is MNHEY and CDR2 SVGEGT. V shed 7 bases and J 2 bases; nucleotides not matched to a gene: 9. The CDR3 contains 15 residues.

V and J are TRBV20-1 and TRBJ2-7, with TRBD1 as a possible D gene (5 bases). The CDR3 has 12 residues. Trimming removed 2 bases at V and 2 bases at J, with 7 bases between. From germline, CDR1 is DFQATT and CDR2 SNEGSKA (reference sequence). The CDR3 loop reads CSARPGTYEQYF. The CDR3 DNA reads TGCAGTGCTAGACCAGGGACCTACGAGCAGTACTTC.

This clonotype was observed a few times. CDR3 sequence: CASSLDRGRRDTQYF. The DNA for the CDR3 is TGCGCCAGCAGCTTAGACAGGGGGCGTCGAGATACGCAGTATTTT. J is TRBJ2-3 and V is TRBV5-1, with TRBD1 matching 10 bases. Losses at the gene ends were 2 bases for V and 5 bases for J; bases not matched to a gene: 5. The CDR3 extends over 15 amino acids. Germline V lookup: CDR1 SGHRS, CDR2 YFSETQ.

The rearrangement joins TRBV4-1 to TRBJ2-3; D gene uncertain. The V gene lost 0 bases and the J gene lost 2 bases, with 9 bases spanning the gap. The CDR3 is 15 residues long. The germline V gene encodes CDR1 MGHRA and CDR2 YSYEKL. The CDR3 here is CASSQETAPTDTQYF. CDR3 coding DNA: TGCGCCAGCAGCCAAGAAACCGCGCCCACAGATACGCAGTATTTT.

CDR3 protein: CASSLAVGGGELFF. DNA of the CDR3: TGTGCCAGCAGCTTAGCGGTAGGCGGCGGGGAGCTGTTTTTT. The chain combines TRBV7-2 with TRBJ2-2; D gene uncertain. This CDR3 has 14 amino acids. V shed 0 bases and J shed 7 bases, with 9 bases lying between them. The germline gives CDR1 SGHTA, CDR2 FQGNSA.

A note on this clonotype: One end of the junction is discordant with germline, which a read error may explain. This chain uses TRBV29-1 with TRBJ2-1; 8 bases fit TRBD1. The CDR3 is made up of 12 amino acids. Per germline, CDR1 SQVTM and CDR2 ANQGSEA. DNA for the CDR3: TGCAGCGTGGCTAACAGGGGGGCGAAGGTACTCTTC. It specifies CSVANRGAKVLF.

This clonotype was detected many times. The CDR3: CASTLGDRGYSPLHF. CDR3 nucleotides: TGTGCCAGCACCTTGGGGGACAGGGGGTACTCACCCCTCCACTTT. The chain uses TRBV6-1 and TRBJ1-6; TRBD1 agrees at 11 bases. CDR1 is MNHNS and CDR2 is SASEGT in the germline V gene. The CDR3 runs to 15 residues. Germline trimming cut 7 bases from V and 10 bases from J; bases unmatched to any gene: 9.